This TCR beta chain was found in a study of T cell responses to AZD1222 COVID-19 vaccine. Broader study findings: Mostly white British, mostly female donors; authors suggested clonal diversity may be underestimated. Spike-wide vaccine-associated CD4 TCRs dominated at 160-218 and 743-854. Among those given AZD1222, only five or six were seropositive at baseline.

CDR1 and CDR2 (germline): SGHVS, FQNEAQ. The CDR3 is 13 amino acids. V lost 2 bases, J lost 7 bases, and 11 bases lay in between. This clone was detected a few times. Its antigen is unidentified. Clones were sequenced by immunoSEQ multiplex PCR, and TCRdb holds only the in-frame ones, with some missing. The data show fewer than 200,000 clones, more than 80% seen once. This sample comprised peripheral blood, obtained on day 0 of AZD1222 vaccination. This sequence originates from an adult in good health. J is TRBJ2-5 and V is TRBV7-8; D is possibly TRBD1 or TRBD2 (5 bases each). The CDR3: CASSLPGTGTQYF. CDR3 bases: TGTGCCAGCAGCTTACCGGGGACCGGGACCCAGTACTTC.